The rows below give T cell receptor beta chains drawn from one sample of a study of Ad26.COV2.S vaccination and SARS-CoV-2 variants. Sequencing was performed with immunoSEQ multiplex PCR; in TCRdb, only in-frame clones are kept and a portion is missing. The sample consists of about 350,000 clones, roughly 90% of them appearing once. The source was peripheral blood, collected in a trial of Ad26.COV2.S vaccine versus placebo. The receptor source for this set is a person aged 18-60 years who received the Ad26.COV2.S COVID-19 vaccine or a placebo. CDR3s include the opening cysteine and the closing phenylalanine or tryptophan. Fields, in order: clone size, V gene, J gene, D gene, CDR3 protein, CDR3 DNA. D genes are given only for firm matches. A row's size may be missing; if present it is once, few, many or a size class.

abundance: .; v_gene: TRBV28; j_gene: TRBJ1-5; d_gene: .; CDR3aa: CASSLSGPQPQHF; CDR3nt: TGTGCCAGCAGTTTAAGCGGTCCCCAGCCCCAGCATTTT
abundance: once; v_gene: TRBV27; j_gene: TRBJ1-5; d_gene: .; CDR3aa: CASSPAGINQPQHF; CDR3nt: TGTGCCAGCAGCCCGGCAGGGATCAATCAGCCCCAGCATTTT
abundance: .; v_gene: TRBV6-5; j_gene: TRBJ2-1; d_gene: .; CDR3aa: CASSSDSGRRDYEFF; CDR3nt: TGTGCCAGCAGCTCTGACTCCGGGCGGCGGGATTACGAGTTCTTC
abundance: .; v_gene: TRBV29-1; j_gene: TRBJ2-7; d_gene: TRBD1; CDR3aa: CSVGRQGSYEQYF; CDR3nt: TGCAGCGTTGGCCGACAGGGCTCCTACGAGCAGTACTTC
abundance: .; v_gene: TRBV5-5; j_gene: TRBJ2-3; d_gene: .; CDR3aa: CASSLGAVTDTQYF; CDR3nt: TGTGCCAGCAGCTTGGGGGCCGTCACAGATACGCAGTATTTT
abundance: .; v_gene: TRBV9; j_gene: TRBJ2-3; d_gene: TRBD2; CDR3aa: CASSVRGGSTDTQYF; CDR3nt: TGTGCCAGCAGCGTACGCGGGGGGAGCACAGATACGCAGTATTTT
abundance: .; v_gene: TRBV28; j_gene: TRBJ1-5; d_gene: .; CDR3aa: CASSSPGEGNQPQHF; CDR3nt: TGTGCCAGCAGTTCCCCGGGGGAGGGCAATCAGCCCCAGCATTTT
abundance: once; v_gene: TRBV9; j_gene: TRBJ2-7; d_gene: .; CDR3aa: CASSVEGSPSPYEQYF; CDR3nt: TGTGCCAGCAGCGTAGAGGGGTCTCCAAGCCCCTACGAGCAGTACTTC
abundance: .; v_gene: TRBV18; j_gene: TRBJ2-6; d_gene: .; CDR3aa: CASSPAQVFSGTGGSGANVLTF; CDR3nt: TGTGCCAGCTCACCAGCTCAGGTCTTTAGCGGGACAGGCGGCTCTGGGGCCAACGTCCTGACTTTC
abundance: .; v_gene: TRBV6-5; j_gene: TRBJ2-7; d_gene: .; CDR3aa: CASSYSKGGRPSNRYF; CDR3nt: TGTGCCAGCAGTTACTCGAAAGGGGGGAGGCCCTCTAACAGATACTTC
abundance: .; v_gene: TRBV9; j_gene: TRBJ1-1; d_gene: TRBD1; CDR3aa: CASSDPGQGNTEAFF; CDR3nt: TGTGCCAGCAGCGACCCGGGACAGGGAAACACTGAAGCTTTCTTT
abundance: once; v_gene: TRBV2; j_gene: TRBJ2-7; d_gene: .; CDR3aa: CASFAGNPYEQYF; CDR3nt: TGTGCCAGCTTTGCGGGAAATCCCTACGAGCAGTACTTC
abundance: .; v_gene: TRBV27; j_gene: TRBJ2-7; d_gene: TRBD2; CDR3aa: CASSLRGSYEQYF; CDR3nt: TGTGCCAGCAGTTTGCGCGGGAGCTACGAGCAGTACTTC
abundance: .; v_gene: TRBV28; j_gene: TRBJ2-7; d_gene: TRBD2; CDR3aa: CASTGLAGYEQYF; CDR3nt: TGTGCCAGCACGGGACTAGCGGGCTACGAGCAGTACTTC
abundance: .; v_gene: TRBV18; j_gene: TRBJ1-3; d_gene: .; CDR3aa: CASSAYDLSSGNTIYF; CDR3nt: TGTGCCAGCTCAGCTTACGACCTGAGCTCTGGAAACACCATATATTTT
abundance: .; v_gene: TRBV9; j_gene: TRBJ2-1; d_gene: TRBD2; CDR3aa: CASSVAGRDDEQFF; CDR3nt: TGTGCCAGCAGCGTAGCCGGGAGGGACGATGAGCAGTTCTTC
abundance: .; v_gene: TRBV30; j_gene: TRBJ2-3; d_gene: TRBD2; CDR3aa: CAWSHGGMDTQYF; CDR3nt: TGTGCCTGGAGCCACGGGGGGATGGATACGCAGTATTTT
abundance: .; v_gene: TRBV9; j_gene: TRBJ1-5; d_gene: .; CDR3aa: CASSVATVQVGGNQPQHF; CDR3nt: TGTGCCAGCAGCGTAGCTACAGTGCAGGTTGGGGGTAATCAGCCCCAGCATTTT
abundance: .; v_gene: TRBV11-2; j_gene: TRBJ1-1; d_gene: .; CDR3aa: CASSWLNTEAFF; CDR3nt: TGTGCCAGCAGCTGGTTGAACACTGAAGCTTTCTTT
abundance: .; v_gene: TRBV28; j_gene: TRBJ2-1; d_gene: TRBD1; CDR3aa: CASSLTLTGDNEQFF; CDR3nt: TGTGCCAGCAGTTTAACCCTAACAGGGGACAATGAGCAGTTCTTC
abundance: .; v_gene: TRBV2; j_gene: TRBJ1-4; d_gene: TRBD1; CDR3aa: CASSEAGVWAGGDEKLFF; CDR3nt: TGTGCCAGCAGTGAAGCGGGGGTCTGGGCAGGGGGAGATGAAAAACTGTTTTTT
abundance: .; v_gene: TRBV28; j_gene: TRBJ1-4; d_gene: .; CDR3aa: CASSLAGGTEKLFF; CDR3nt: TGTGCCAGCAGTTTGGCGGGGGGTACTGAAAAACTGTTTTTT
abundance: .; v_gene: TRBV5-1; j_gene: TRBJ1-6; d_gene: TRBD1; CDR3aa: CASSRQGVINSPLHF; CDR3nt: TGCGCCAGCAGCCGACAGGGAGTGATCAATTCACCCCTCCACTTT
abundance: .; v_gene: TRBV7-2; j_gene: TRBJ2-1; d_gene: .; CDR3aa: CASSLGPQGGEQFF; CDR3nt: TGTGCCAGCAGCTTAGGCCCCCAGGGTGGCGAGCAGTTCTTC
abundance: .; v_gene: TRBV28; j_gene: TRBJ1-6; d_gene: .; CDR3aa: CASSLRATNSPLHF; CDR3nt: TGTGCCAGCAGTTTAAGGGCAACTAATTCACCCCTCCACTTT
abundance: .; v_gene: TRBV5-8; j_gene: TRBJ2-7; d_gene: .; CDR3aa: CASSFRRMFYEQYF; CDR3nt: TGTGCCAGCAGCTTTCGACGGATGTTCTACGAGCAGTACTTC
abundance: .; v_gene: TRBV10-3; j_gene: TRBJ1-1; d_gene: .; CDR3aa: CATRIGESTEAFF; CDR3nt: TGTGCCACCCGCATTGGAGAGTCCACTGAAGCTTTCTTT
abundance: .; v_gene: TRBV19; j_gene: TRBJ2-3; d_gene: .; CDR3aa: CASSIDLESPDTQYF; CDR3nt: TGTGCCAGTAGTATAGATCTCGAGTCCCCAGATACGCAGTATTTT
abundance: .; v_gene: TRBV6-5; j_gene: TRBJ2-5; d_gene: .; CDR3aa: CASSIGGSQETQYF; CDR3nt: TGTGCCAGCAGTATAGGGGGGTCCCAAGAGACCCAGTACTTC
abundance: .; v_gene: TRBV7-9; j_gene: TRBJ1-2; d_gene: .; CDR3aa: CASSLQGGNYGYTF; CDR3nt: TGTGCCAGCAGCTTACAGGGAGGTAACTATGGCTACACCTTC
abundance: once; v_gene: TRBV5-4; j_gene: TRBJ2-7; d_gene: .; CDR3aa: CASSPGQETYEQYF; CDR3nt: TGTGCCAGCAGCCCGGGCCAGGAAACCTACGAGCAGTACTTC
abundance: .; v_gene: TRBV5-4; j_gene: TRBJ2-7; d_gene: .; CDR3aa: CASSLDSLSYEQYF; CDR3nt: TGTGCCAGCAGCTTGGACAGCCTAAGCTACGAGCAGTACTTC
abundance: .; v_gene: TRBV5-1; j_gene: TRBJ2-7; d_gene: .; CDR3aa: CASSPNRQTTYEQYF; CDR3nt: TGCGCCAGCAGCCCCAACCGGCAGACCACCTACGAGCAGTACTTC
abundance: .; v_gene: TRBV24-1; j_gene: TRBJ2-1; d_gene: .; CDR3aa: CATSDLGSWNEQFF; CDR3nt: TGTGCCACCAGTGATTTAGGGAGCTGGAATGAGCAGTTCTTC
abundance: .; v_gene: TRBV13; j_gene: TRBJ1-2; d_gene: TRBD1; CDR3aa: CASSANRDRYGYTF; CDR3nt: TGTGCCAGCAGCGCCAACCGGGACAGGTATGGCTACACCTTC
abundance: .; v_gene: TRBV18; j_gene: TRBJ2-3; d_gene: TRBD2; CDR3aa: CASSPPSGSTDTQYF; CDR3nt: TGTGCCAGCTCACCTCCTAGCGGGAGCACAGATACGCAGTATTTT
abundance: .; v_gene: TRBV7-9; j_gene: TRBJ2-5; d_gene: .; CDR3aa: CASSLGQGSRETQYF; CDR3nt: TGTGCCAGCAGCTTAGGGCAGGGTAGTCGAGAGACCCAGTACTTC
abundance: .; v_gene: TRBV5-1; j_gene: TRBJ2-5; d_gene: .; CDR3aa: CASSTRTNLGETQYF; CDR3nt: TGCGCCAGCAGCACCCGGACCAACCTCGGAGAGACCCAGTACTTC
abundance: .; v_gene: TRBV10-3; j_gene: TRBJ2-7; d_gene: .; CDR3aa: CAISESKGSTYEQYF; CDR3nt: TGTGCCATCAGTGAGTCTAAAGGGTCCACCTACGAGCAGTACTTC
abundance: .; v_gene: TRBV5-4; j_gene: TRBJ1-1; d_gene: .; CDR3aa: CASSHPTENTEAFF; CDR3nt: TGTGCCAGCAGCCACCCGACAGAGAACACTGAAGCTTTCTTT
abundance: few; v_gene: TRBV21-1; j_gene: TRBJ2-1; d_gene: .; CDR3aa: CASSSPALSKSYNEQFF; CDR3nt: TGTGCCAGCAGCTCACCAGCGCTTTCAAAATCCTACAATGAGCAGTTCTTC
abundance: .; v_gene: TRBV2; j_gene: TRBJ2-3; d_gene: TRBD2; CDR3aa: CASSIAGGLTDTQYF; CDR3nt: TGTGCCAGCAGTATAGCGGGGGGGCTCACAGATACGCAGTATTTT
abundance: once; v_gene: TRBV11-2; j_gene: TRBJ2-1; d_gene: .; CDR3aa: CASSLEADNEQFF; CDR3nt: TGTGCCAGCAGCTTAGAGGCCGACAATGAGCAGTTCTTC
abundance: .; v_gene: TRBV11-2; j_gene: TRBJ1-1; d_gene: .; CDR3aa: CASSAQTVTEAFF; CDR3nt: TGTGCCAGCAGCGCCCAAACAGTGACTGAAGCTTTCTTT